One and the same sample provided the 4 T cell receptor beta chains below, sequenced in a study of vaccination effects on CD4 cells after COVID-19 (dated by TCRdb to between 2021 and 2022). Libraries were made using the immunoSEQ multiplex PCR assay. Held by TCRdb, this immuneACCESS table contains in-frame sequences only and omits some clones. Under half of the omission traces to an unresolved V gene where checked; the cause of the rest is unknown. Within this sample are about 73,000 clones, with approximately 74% of them counted one time only. The ten most abundant clones make up around 3% of the sample. In the ViraFEST assay, PBMC were stimulated with viral peptide pools, and TCR sequencing was then used to find antigen-specific CD4+ T cell clonotypes based on their expansion. After 10 days of culture, CD4+ T cells were isolated with the EasySep CD4+ T cell isolation kit. Negative nucleocapsid antibody results before and after vaccination confirmed that the healthy vaccine recipients had no prior SARS-CoV-2 infection.

These receptors have no known antigen. Source: CD4+ T cells from PBMCs cultured with HCoV-NL63 spike peptides, taken before COVID-19 vaccination. The cell subset or site label of this sample denotes: HCoV-NL63 spike overlapping peptide pool stimulation. The receptors originated from a human donor who received a COVID-19 vaccine.

V gene TRBV5-8 combines with J gene TRBJ1-4; D uncertain. Trimming pared 4 bases from V and 3 bases from J, leaving 16 bases between. The CDR3 length is 16 residues. Germline-derived CDR1 and CDR2 are SGHTS and YDEGEE. This chain's CDR3 is CASSLGPSGPNEKLFF. CDR3 DNA: TGTGCCAGCAGCCTTGGACCCAGCGGGCCTAATGAAAAACTGTTTTTT.

The chain combines TRBV2 with TRBJ2-2; 11 bases match TRBD1. J lost 1 base, V lost 7 bases, and 11 bases had no gene match. Germline CDR1 reads SNHLY; CDR2 reads FYNNEI. The CDR3 totals 18 residues. The CDR3 reads CASTLGQGASMNTGELFF. The CDR3 nucleotides read TGTGCCAGCACCCTTGGACAGGGGGCCTCCATGAACACCGGGGAGCTGTTTTTT.

This CDR3 reads CASSYDRADNSPLHF. The CDR3, as DNA: TGTGCCAGCAGTTACGACAGGGCAGATAATTCACCCCTCCACTTT. The chain employs TRBV6-5 and TRBJ1-6, with 7 bases identical to TRBD1. There are 15 residues in the CDR3. Germline CDR1 and CDR2: MNHEY and SVGAGI. V lost 2 bases, J lost 5 bases, and 3 bases stayed unmatched.

DNA of the CDR3: TGTGCCAGCAGCCCGGGGAGGGGTGAAGCTTTCTTT. Translation gives CASSPGRGEAFF. The chain recombines TRBV12-3 or TRBV12-4 with TRBJ1-1; tentatively, D is TRBD1 (5 bases). This CDR3 spans 12 amino acids. Trimming removed 6 bases at V and 7 bases at J, with 12 bases between.